This T cell receptor beta chain derives from a study of T cells in Graves' hyperthyroidism and ophthalmopathy (dated by TCRdb to between 2018 and 2021). In terms of the full investigation: Peripheral blood was collected at initial diagnosis, before any treatment. According to the paper, TCR Vbeta CDR3 sequencing was carried out on 135 peripheral blood samples, which came from more than 40 ophthalmopathy, under 85 hyperthyroidism and approximately 17 progressor patients. Prospective prediction of ophthalmopathy was tested in an independent validation cohort consisting of roughly 20 hyperthyroidism patients and more than 15 patients who later progressed to ophthalmopathy. Thyroid tissue and blood T-cell repertoires from about six Graves' hyperthyroidism patients were also compared in the study. After sampling, hyperthyroidism patients received methimazole starting at 30 mg daily, and ophthalmopathy patients received high-dose intravenous methylprednisolone. For training and testing, the 110 or so patients in the discovery cohort were randomly divided in a 7:3 ratio. To identify TCR V-J signatures that set the groups apart, the researchers used a discovery cohort of about a hundred patients, made up of about 44 with Graves' ophthalmopathy and 55 to 65 with stable Graves' hyperthyroidism. Points the paper makes about the study in general: In validation, the model predicted progression to ophthalmopathy with roughly 70% sensitivity and around 72% specificity, a median of around 6.6 months before onset. In cross-validation, a model built on a 13 V-J signature told ophthalmopathy apart from stable hyperthyroidism with under 90% sensitivity and roughly 81% specificity, and in testing the same model reached 80%/75%. Sample size was not statistically predetermined, and investigators were not blinded to group allocation. Most expanded thyroid clonotypes (frequency above 0.001) were also found in blood, which suggests that blood repertoires may mirror thyroid immune responses.

The TCR beta CDR3 regions were amplified from RNA transcripts. The TCR CDR3 was subjected to a first round of RT-PCR using the HTBI primer set and the Qiagen OneStep RT-PCR kit. Libraries were constructed in a second round of multiplex PCR, after which size selection and purification were carried out. The libraries were sequenced on an Illumina HiSeq2000 using paired-end 100 bp reads. In the original analysis: Raw data were processed with SOAPnuke, discarding reads with adapters, uncalled bases, mean Phred below 15, or no exact constant-primer or identifier match. COPE v1.2.5 was used to merge high-quality paired reads, and clonotypes were defined as unique nucleotide sequences. MiTCR v1.1 was used to align the clonotypes against IMGT TRBV, TRBD and TRBJ reference segments. The analysis was restricted to V-J combinations with a frequency above 0.0001, which together covered 99% to 99.2% of the repertoires. The TCS score was defined as the ratio of F50 (clonal expansion) to E x V (chaos), calculated using BLOSUM62-based TCRdist between CDR3 peptides within each V-J. Welch's t-statistics and random forest reduced around 510 V-J features to fewer than 15, which were used in a naive Bayes classifier (R e1071). In TCRdb, the public reads were trimmed at Q25 with fastp and aligned with MiXCR, with productive beta chains retained. Entries that share a CDR3 protein sequence are merged under the most common genes and DNA. These V and J calls are TCRdb output, not the study's own analysis. This sample gives around 600,000 distinct CDR3 sequences in total; roughly 15% of them show up just once. The ten largest clones take up around 13% of the sample.

Ophthalmopathy patients had moderately to severely active disease, with a Clinical Activity Score of 3 or more, a NOSPECS grade of 4 or more, and a disease duration of less than 3 months. Any patient with an uncontrolled infection, another autoimmune disease, pregnancy or lactation was excluded. Diagnoses were established on the basis of clinical symptoms, serum thyroxine and TRAb, thyroid ultrasound, and orbital computed tomography. PBMCs were separated from under 11 ml of fresh peripheral blood using Ficoll-Paque density gradient centrifugation. Total RNA was extracted using Trizol reagent, and RNA quality was assessed on an Agilent 2100 Bioanalyzer. Including cysteine and phenylalanine, the CDR3 has 17 amino acids. Just CDR3 DNA is preserved here, 51 bases in frame from base 1. Trimming takes 4 bases off V and 6 bases off J; junction bases not matched to a gene: 14. Sequences DFQATT (CDR1) and SNEGSKA (CDR2) are obtained from the germline V gene (reference sequence).

Turning to this clonotype: Its cognate antigen has yet to be identified. Per-nucleotide qualities are absent, and no much larger clonotype sits a single base away.

Sequencing input: blood. The chain is encoded by TRBV20-1 joined to TRBJ2-1; 11 central nucleotides agree with TRBD2. The origin of this receptor is a woman aged 50 to 60 with Graves' ophthalmopathy. The CDR3 loop reads CSATPFSGRGGGNEQFF. The DNA reads TGCAGTGCTACTCCCTTTAGCGGGAGGGGGGGAGGCAATGAGCAGTTCTTC.